Sequencing of this T cell receptor (beta chain) was carried out in a study of OX40 agonist ivuxolimab in advanced cancers. This table comes from immunoSEQ multiplex PCR, and its TCRdb copy is limited to in-frame clones, with some not included. The table has tens of thousands of clones, less than 90% seen once; the top ten hold 25% to 35%. Germline values: CDR1 SGHVS, CDR2 FNYEAQ. The CDR3 consists of 15 residues. With V trimmed by 5 bases and J by 5 bases, 9 bases remained unmatched. Sample share makes this clone medium-sized. This rearrangement joins TRBV7-6 to TRBJ1-2; 9 bases align to TRBD1. The sample here was CD4+ or CD8+ T cells sorted from blood, taken in a trial of the OX40 agonist ivuxolimab. This TCR was recovered from an adult with an advanced solid tumor such as melanoma, head and neck, liver or kidney cancer. The CDR3 bases are TGTGCCAGCAGCCCAGAGGAGACAGGGGGATATGGCTACACCTTC. It yields the protein CASSPEETGGYGYTF.